Following are 5 T cell receptor beta chains from one sample sequenced in a study of blood T cell repertoires in COVID-19. Sequencing used immunoSEQ multiplex PCR; TCRdb keeps in-frame clones, though not all of them. The sample yields tens of thousands of clones, around 90% seen once. Sequenced: peripheral blood. The receptor set was obtained from a man aged 55-75 years with active COVID-19.

This chain uses TRBV9 with TRBJ2-5; perhaps TRBD1 as D (6 bases). The CDR3 length is 14 residues. Germline V gene data show CDR1 as SGDLS and CDR2 as YYNGEE. The ends were cut back, 0 bases at V and 1 base at J, with 7 bases in the middle. CDR3 region: CASSVGTAQETQYF. CDR3 nucleotides: TGTGCCAGCAGCGTAGGGACAGCCCAAGAGACCCAGTACTTC.

The gene calls are TRBV27 and TRBJ1-5, with no clear D. V was cut by 4 bases and J by 2 bases, with 9 bases left in between. CDR1 and CDR2 from the germline V gene are MNHEY and SMNVEV (reference sequence). The CDR3 has 14 amino acids. CDR3 bases: TGTGCCAGCAGTTCCTCGGTCCGCAATCAGCCCCAGCATTTT. This sequence encodes CASSSSVRNQPQHF.

V is TRBV25-1 and J is TRBJ1-6, with a tentative D call TRBD1 (6 bases). Germline CDR1 and CDR2: MGHDK and SYGVNS. The length of the CDR3 is 13 residues. The V gene lost 4 bases and the J gene lost 12 bases, with 13 bases spanning the gap. The CDR3 nucleotides are TGTGCCAGCAGTGTGCCAGGGGAGAGACCCCTCCACTTT. Its protein product is CASSVPGERPLHF. The whole variable domain, remainder taken from reference TRBV25-1 and TRBJ1-6, is EADIYQTPRYLVIGTGKKITLECSQTMGHDKMYWYQQDPGMELHLIHYSYGVNSTEKGDLSSESTVSRIRTEHFPLTLESARPSHTSQYLCASSVPGERPLHFGNGTRLTVT.

The count of this clone is one. CDR3: CASSATGWVTEAFF. The CDR3 nucleotides read TGTGCCAGCAGCGCAACAGGGTGGGTCACTGAAGCTTTCTTT. The chain employs TRBV9 and TRBJ1-1, with D perhaps TRBD1 (6 bases). The CDR3 has 14 amino acids. V lost 3 bases, J lost 4 bases, and 13 bases lay in between. Germline CDR1 and CDR2: SGDLS and YYNGEE.

CDR3 amino acids: CASRLFRGTDTQYF. CDR3 in DNA: TGTGCAAGTCGCTTATTCAGGGGGACAGATACGCAGTATTTT. This chain joins TRBV12-2 and TRBJ2-3; the table calls TRBD1, which could not be checked here. TRBV12-2 is described as a pseudogene. The CDR3 runs 14 residues.